This TCR beta chain appears in the sequencing data of a study of identical twins. Findings and limits, study-wide: Cord blood beta clonotypes present at high abundance carried fewer insertions; no such pattern appeared in memory repertoires.

This clonotype has a single count. The antigen is unknown. TCRdb processed the 5' RACE reads anew with MiXCR; each CDR3 protein has one entry. The profile shows fewer than 900,000 distinct CDR3 sequences, around 20% of them singletons. The V gene end was trimmed by 4 bases and the J gene end by 4 bases; junction bases not matched to a gene: 7. The length of the CDR3 is 14 residues. Germline CDR1 reads SGHNT; CDR2 reads YYREEE (reference sequence). These data were likewise used in another study, on T cells expressing NK-cell markers.

The source is a woman aged 18 to 35 in good health. This sequence joins TRBV5-4 and TRBJ2-5, with 7 bases matching TRBD2. Sequenced sample: PBMCs. The DNA for the CDR3 is TGTGCCAGCAGCGCCCGGGACTACGGAGAGACCCAGTACTTC. The encoded protein is CASSARDYGETQYF.